A selection of T cell receptor beta chains follows, all from one sample in a study of sequential checkpoint blockade in melanoma. Using immunoSEQ multiplex PCR, the repertoire was profiled, and TCRdb retains in-frame clones only, with some absent. The data contain approximately 40,000 clones, 75% to 90% of them seen just once; the ten biggest clones take up 12%. The specimen comprised CD8+ T cells sorted from blood (inferred from file names), sampled from a patient given nivolumab and ipilimumab in sequence. Every receptor here comes from a human donor with melanoma. CDR3s leave out the opening cysteine and the closing phenylalanine or tryptophan. A D gene is named only where the DNA matches it firmly. Rows may omit the clone size; those that give it use once, few, many or a size class.

CDR3aa,v_gene,d_gene,j_gene,len,abundance
ASSGQSYEQY,TRBV9,NA,TRBJ2-7,10,NA
ASSEGWQRGYEQY,TRBV6-1,TRBD2,TRBJ2-7,13,NA
ASSLALSTATGELF,TRBV7-6,NA,TRBJ2-2,14,NA
ATSRDLSGSTDEQY,TRBV15,TRBD2,TRBJ2-7,14,NA
ASSGNGGTYEQY,TRBV9,NA,TRBJ2-7,12,NA
AIFLREGIYNEQF,TRBV2,TRBD2,TRBJ2-1,13,once
ASSDEQGRNEQF,TRBV6-4,NA,TRBJ2-1,12,NA
ASSPGGQDEQF,TRBV7-9,NA,TRBJ2-1,11,once
ASSLGLASEIYEQY,TRBV7-2,NA,TRBJ2-7,14,NA
ASSDGPAGPLYEQY,TRBV28,NA,TRBJ2-7,14,NA
ASSRDRGHAAF,TRBV4-1,TRBD1,TRBJ1-1,11,NA
ASSPEDGSSGANVLT,TRBV7-6,NA,TRBJ2-6,15,once
ASSQGAPYGYT,TRBV4-1,NA,TRBJ1-2,11,NA
AISEYGGNTEAF,TRBV10-3,NA,TRBJ1-1,12,NA
ASSVGTRGEKLF,TRBV9,NA,TRBJ1-4,12,NA
SVAGTGGSYEQY,TRBV29-1,TRBD1,TRBJ2-7,12,NA
ASSYEGSYEQY,TRBV19,NA,TRBJ2-7,11,NA
ASSEVADAGELF,TRBV2,NA,TRBJ2-2,12,NA
ASSIGGWGTEAF,TRBV19,NA,TRBJ1-1,12,NA
ASSLLGQLEQY,TRBV28,TRBD1,TRBJ2-7,11,NA
ASSPGLASGNQPQH,TRBV7-6,NA,TRBJ1-5,14,NA
ASSLAVVRERRYEQY,TRBV28,TRBD2,TRBJ2-7,15,NA
SVGGGTYNEQF,TRBV29-1,TRBD2,TRBJ2-1,11,NA
ASSLRSDTQY,TRBV7-9,NA,TRBJ2-3,10,once
ASSQDGRELEQY,TRBV4-1,TRBD2,NA,12,NA
ASSTPGDEQY,TRBV7-2,NA,NA,10,NA
ASSSPVQYTGELF,TRBV7-9,NA,TRBJ2-2,13,NA
ASSHQTGTYEQY,TRBV14,TRBD1,TRBJ2-7,12,few
ASSISGALNQPQH,TRBV19,NA,TRBJ1-5,13,NA
ASSSMTSEY,TRBV27,NA,TRBJ2-7,9,NA
ASSYPRKDTQY,TRBV6-5,NA,TRBJ2-3,11,NA
ASSASQGGQRMLPTYEQY,TRBV9,TRBD1,TRBJ2-7,18,NA
ASSFTGDNEQF,TRBV27,TRBD1,TRBJ2-1,11,once
ASSVSYRGLGNIQY,TRBV19,TRBD1,TRBJ2-4,14,NA
ATSGSGTTDTINTGELF,TRBV15,TRBD2,TRBJ2-2,17,NA
ASSEYGEHYEQY,TRBV10-2,NA,TRBJ2-7,12,NA
ASSILPGETEAF,TRBV5-6,NA,TRBJ1-1,12,NA
AWSVGVFTEAF,TRBV30,NA,TRBJ1-1,11,NA
ASSQGLAGGHEQF,TRBV7-3,TRBD2,TRBJ2-1,13,NA
ANSSGSPETGELF,TRBV6-5,TRBD2,TRBJ2-2,13,NA
ASSLGAGGLLSYNEQF,TRBV5-1,TRBD2,TRBJ2-1,16,NA
ASSRLGTGELF,TRBV27,NA,TRBJ2-2,11,NA
ASSGYGQNNEQF,TRBV9,NA,TRBJ2-1,12,NA
SYRGSGYEQY,TRBV29-1,TRBD1,TRBJ2-7,10,NA
ASSPRDRPTDTQY,TRBV6-1,TRBD1,TRBJ2-3,13,NA
ASSLALAGVTGELF,TRBV5-4,TRBD2,TRBJ2-2,14,NA
ASSFPFGSTDTQY,TRBV5-6,NA,TRBJ2-3,13,once
ASAPSGIYNEQF,TRBV19,TRBD2,TRBJ2-1,12,NA
ASSESGANVLT,TRBV7-3,NA,TRBJ2-6,11,NA
ATFQGATEAF,TRBV19,NA,TRBJ1-1,10,NA